This entry concerns a single T cell receptor (beta chain). Original methodology: Reference gene primer amplification gave estimated nucleated cell counts. Clones were sequenced by immunoSEQ multiplex PCR, and TCRdb holds only the in-frame ones, with some missing. Clone size and the V and J calls come from that table; the DNA yielded D and trimming. The top ten hold approximately 1.9% of the sample, which has a few hundred thousand clones, approximately 87% seen once. The germline V gene encodes CDR1 KGHDR and CDR2 SFDVKD. Unmatched junction bases numbered 3, after V lost 1 base and J lost 4 bases. This CDR3 region has 16 residues. The sample belongs to a study of blood T cell repertoires in COVID-19. Those who participated ranged in age from roughly 18 to 89 years and resided in 20 to 30 US areas. Membership in each cohort depended on participant-reported clinical history.

This chain joins TRBV24-1 and TRBJ1-2; 12 bases are a match to TRBD1. This receptor was obtained from a man in his forties or fifties in a cohort exposed to, infected with or recovered from COVID-19 (not recorded which). The sequencing input was PBMCs or T cells enriched from blood (not recorded which). The DNA of the CDR3 is TGTGCCACCAGTGATTTAGGGACAGGGGGCACCTATGGCTACACCTTC. Protein product: CATSDLGTGGTYGYTF.